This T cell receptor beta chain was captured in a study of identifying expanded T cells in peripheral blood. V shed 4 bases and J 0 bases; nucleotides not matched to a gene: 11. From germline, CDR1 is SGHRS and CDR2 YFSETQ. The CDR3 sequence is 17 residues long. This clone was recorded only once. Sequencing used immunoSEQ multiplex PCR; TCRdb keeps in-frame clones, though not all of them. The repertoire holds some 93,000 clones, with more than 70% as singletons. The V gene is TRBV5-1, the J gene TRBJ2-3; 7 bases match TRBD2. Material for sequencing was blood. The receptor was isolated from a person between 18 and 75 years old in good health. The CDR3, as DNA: TGCGCCAGCAGCCAGGGACTACAAGTTCCTAGCACAGATACGCAGTATTTT. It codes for CASSQGLQVPSTDTQYF.